This entry lists 32 T cell receptor beta chains sequenced from one sample in a study of T cells in Graves' hyperthyroidism and ophthalmopathy (dated by TCRdb to between 2017 and 2020). Libraries were prepared through multiplex PCR. Instrument used: Illumina HiSeq 2000. Amplification of TCR beta CDR3 regions was carried out from RNA transcripts. A first-round RT-PCR of the TCR CDR3 used the HTBI primer set with the Qiagen OneStep RT-PCR kit. TCRdb applied fastp at Q25 and MiXCR to the public reads, then kept only in-frame beta chains. Under each unique CDR3 protein, matching rows form one entry showing the most common genes and DNA. Present in this sample are approximately 400,000 distinct CDR3 sequences, roughly 13% of which were seen just once. The ten top clones hold roughly 11% of the sample. The source material was blood. The receptors here all came from a woman aged 55 to 70 with Graves' hyperthyroidism.

The chain uses TRBV28 and TRBJ1-2; no definite D call. Germline V gene data show CDR1 as MDHEN and CDR2 as SYDVKM. V was pared by 6 bases and J by 0 bases, with 8 bases between. CDR3 length: 13 amino acids. CDR3 loop: CASRSDPNYGYTF. The CDR3 nucleotides are TGTGCCAGCAGGTCAGACCCTAACTATGGCTACACCTTC.

This clonotype was observed many times. This chain links TRBV6-1 with TRBJ1-3; perhaps TRBD1 as D (6 bases). V gave up 4 bases and J gave up 5 bases, with 18 bases separating them. The V gene's germline CDR1 is MNHNS and CDR2 SASEGT. This CDR3 is built from 16 residues. The DNA of the CDR3 is TGTGCCAGCAGTGTGGTTAGGACAGCCATCAGAAACACCATATATTTT. Protein: CASSVVRTAIRNTIYF.

This clonotype showed up many times. The V call is TRBV5-1, the J call TRBJ2-5; D might be TRBD1 (7 bases). Germline CDR1 and CDR2: SGHRS and YFSETQ. The CDR3 spans 14 residues. With 3 bases removed from V and 4 bases from J, the gap between germline ends came to 13 bases. The CDR3 bases are TGCGCCAGCAGCTCCCAGGGGGGTGGAGAGACCCAGTACTTC. It translates to CASSSQGGGETQYF.

CDR3: CASSDGQGSQYF. The DNA for the CDR3 is TGTGCCAGCAGTGACGGGCAGGGTTCCCAGTACTTC. The J gene is TRBJ2-5, the V gene TRBV2; maybe TRBD1 (5 bases). This CDR3 is 12 amino acids long. V lost 3 bases and J lost 9, with 11 bases in between. CDR1 is SNHLY, CDR2 FYNNEI, per germline.

This clonotype was counted ten times or more. The V gene is TRBV6-1, the J gene TRBJ1-5; TRBD1 matches 8 bases. CDR1 MNHNS and CDR2 SASEGT come from the germline V gene. CDR3 length: 15 residues. The V segment lost 2 bases and the J segment 7 bases; nucleotides outside the gene matches: 7. DNA of the CDR3: TGTGCCAGCAGTGAAAATCCAGGGGGCGCACAGCCCCAGCATTTT. Its protein is CASSENPGGAQPQHF.

CDR3 sequence (DNA): TGTGCCAGTAGTATAGGGGCAACTAGCGGGTTAGCCAAAAACATTCAGTACTTC. It is translated as CASSIGATSGLAKNIQYF. This chain links TRBV19 with TRBJ2-4; TRBD2 aligns across 9 bases. The CDR3 is 18 amino acids. The V segment lost 1 base and the J segment 0 bases; nucleotides outside the gene matches: 7. Germline V gives CDR1 LNHDA, CDR2 SQIVND (reference sequence).

This clonotype was detected only a few times. This chain links TRBV12-5 with TRBJ2-5; D is perhaps TRBD1 or TRBD2 (5 bases each). Germline assignment: CDR1 LGHNT and CDR2 FRNRAP. The germline V and J ends were trimmed by 6 bases and 5 bases, with 16 bases remaining between them. The CDR3 is 14 amino acids. The CDR3 loop reads CASGLRGARETQYF. The CDR3 coding sequence is TGTGCTAGTGGCTTACGAGGGGCGCGGGAGACCCAGTACTTC.

This clonotype was detected many times. The chain has TRBV7-6 and TRBJ2-1; no clear D gene. Germline loops: CDR1 SGHVS, CDR2 FNYEAQ. The CDR3 runs to 15 residues. The V end was cut by 1 base, the J end by 2 bases, with 9 bases between. The CDR3 nucleotides read TGTGCCAGCAGCTTAGGGCTAACCGCCTACAATGAGCAGTTCTTC. Translated, it gives CASSLGLTAYNEQFF.

The gene calls are TRBV18 and TRBJ2-2; 13 positions agree with TRBD2. The CDR3 contains 18 residues. Germline V lookup: CDR1 KGHSH, CDR2 LQKENI. Trimming at V came to 2 bases and at J to 2 bases, leaving 5 bases not matched to a gene. CDR3 sequence reads: CASSPWTSGRANTGELFF. CDR3 nucleotide sequence: TGTGCCAGCTCACCATGGACTAGCGGGAGAGCTAACACCGGGGAGCTGTTTTTT.

This clonotype has a count of ten or more. The chain combines TRBV12-5 with TRBJ1-1; D uncertain. V gave up 7 bases and J gave up 5 bases, with 17 bases separating them. The germline CDR1 and CDR2 sequences are LGHNT and FRNRAP. This CDR3 has 14 amino acids. In DNA form, the CDR3 reads TGTGCTAGTGCCGAACTCCCGGGGAGGACTGAAGCTTTCTTT. This gives the protein CASAELPGRTEAFF.

The rearrangement joins TRBV10-3 to TRBJ1-5; D ambiguous. The CDR3 contains 13 residues. In germline, CDR1 is ENHRY, CDR2 SYGVKD. The germline V and J ends were trimmed by 0 bases and 5 bases, with 5 bases remaining between them. CDR3 residues: CAISESLYQPQHF. The CDR3 DNA reads as TGTGCCATCAGTGAGTCGTTGTATCAGCCCCAGCATTTT.

This clonotype was observed at least ten times. The DNA for the CDR3 is TGTGCCAGCAGAAGGGTTTCCGAGCAGTACTTC. Its protein product is CASRRVSEQYF. The chain links TRBV28 to TRBJ2-7; D gene unclear. CDR1 and CDR2 (germline): MDHEN, SYDVKM. The CDR3 spans 11 residues. Deletions cut 6 bases from V and 6 bases from J, with 9 bases between.

This clonotype showed up many times. The rearrangement links TRBV7-9 to TRBJ1-1, with 8 bases matching TRBD1. Germline V gene data show CDR1 as SEHNR and CDR2 as FQNEAQ (reference sequence). V trimming: 5 bases; J trimming: 1 base; junction bases outside the gene matches: 12. The CDR3 consists of 17 residues. CDR3: CASSRGAGGLGNTEAFF. CDR3 DNA: TGTGCCAGCAGCCGGGGGGCAGGGGGCCTTGGGAACACTGAAGCTTTCTTT. Filled out from reference TRBV7-9 and TRBJ1-1, the complete variable domain reads DTGVSQNPRHKITKRGQNVTFRCDPISEHNRLYWYRQTLGQGPEFLTYFQNEAQLEKSRLLSDRFSAERPKGSFSTLEIQRTEQGDSAMYLCASSRGAGGLGNTEAFFGQGTRLTVV.

This clonotype was seen ten or more times. The rearrangement links TRBV7-2 to TRBJ2-5; TRBD2 agrees at 13 bases. CDR3 length equals 16 residues. Germline loops: CDR1 SGHTA, CDR2 FQGNSA. Trimming removed 5 bases from V and 5 bases from J; junction bases left unmatched: 8. CDR3 in DNA: TGTGCCAGCAGCCCGGGACTAGCGGGAATGAGGGAGACCCAGTACTTC. Its translation is CASSPGLAGMRETQYF.

This clonotype came up many times. The chain employs TRBV20-1 and TRBJ2-3, with TRBD2 matching over 11 bases. The CDR3 runs 15 residues. Germline V gives CDR1 DFQATT, CDR2 SNEGSKA (reference sequence). The ends lost 6 bases at V and 0 bases at J; junction bases unmatched: 5. The CDR3 here is CSAVRTSGSTDTQYF. The CDR3 nucleotides are TGCAGTGCCGTACGGACTAGCGGGAGCACAGATACGCAGTATTTT.

This clonotype was counted many times. The rearrangement joins TRBV19 to TRBJ2-1, with 11 bases that match TRBD1. Germline CDR1 and CDR2: LNHDA and SQIVND (reference sequence). The CDR3 extends over 20 amino acids. V dropped 2 bases and J dropped 5; count of bases not matched to a gene: 17. CDR3 nucleotides: TGTGCCAGTAGTATAAGGAATCGTTGGGGACAGGGGGTTGTCGACAATGAGCAGTTCTTC. The encoded protein is CASSIRNRWGQGVVDNEQFF. Together with reference TRBV19 and TRBJ2-1, the CDR3 gives the full variable domain: DGGITQSPKYLFRKEGQNVTLSCEQNLNHDAMYWYRQDPGQGLRLIYYSQIVNDFQKGDIAEGYSVSREKKESFPLTVTSAQKNPTAFYLCASSIRNRWGQGVVDNEQFFGPGTRLTVL.

The chain couples TRBV19 to TRBJ2-1; TRBD2 aligns across 8 bases. From germline, CDR1 is LNHDA and CDR2 SQIVND (reference sequence). This CDR3 contains 16 residues. Trimming at V came to 6 bases and at J to 1 base, leaving 8 bases not matched to a gene. The CDR3 protein is CASSLNSGNSYNEQFF. Written as DNA, the CDR3 is TGTGCCAGTAGCCTCAATAGCGGGAATTCCTACAATGAGCAGTTCTTC.

This clonotype has a count of ten or more. The V call is TRBV20-1, the J call TRBJ2-1, with D possibly being TRBD2 (6 bases). The ends were cut back, 1 base at V and 2 bases at J, with 9 bases in the middle. The CDR3 extends over 14 amino acids. Per germline, CDR1 DFQATT and CDR2 SNEGSKA (reference sequence). Here the CDR3 DNA reads TGCAGTGCTAGAGGAACTAGCCCCTACAATGAGCAGTTCTTC. This gives the protein CSARGTSPYNEQFF.

This clonotype was seen a handful of times. The chain employs TRBV4-1 and TRBJ1-5, with TRBD1 matching over 9 bases. The J segment lost 0 bases and the V segment lost 0 bases, leaving 3 bases of the junction unmatched. This CDR3 spans 17 amino acids. The V gene's germline CDR1 is MGHRA and CDR2 YSYEKL. CDR3 DNA: TGCGCCAGCAGCCAAGATTGGGACAGGGTTAGCAATCAGCCCCAGCATTTT. Its protein product is CASSQDWDRVSNQPQHF.

V is TRBV29-1 and J is TRBJ1-2; tentative D call: TRBD1 (5 bases). V lost 4 bases and J lost 2, with 17 bases in between. From germline, CDR1 is SQVTM and CDR2 ANQGSEA. There are 15 residues in the CDR3. CDR3 loop: CSVVPGRNGNYGYTF. CDR3 in DNA: TGCAGCGTTGTTCCAGGGAGGAATGGAAACTATGGCTACACCTTC.

This clonotype was detected ten times or more. The genes are TRBV11-3 and TRBJ2-1; D might be TRBD1 (5 bases). The CDR3 covers 15 residues. Germline lookup yields CDR1 SGHNT and CDR2 YENEEA. Trimming stripped 3 bases from V and 3 bases from J, with 12 bases between. CDR3: CASSFGAPLYNEQFF. CDR3 bases: TGTGCCAGCAGCTTTGGGGCCCCTCTCTACAATGAGCAGTTCTTC.

This clonotype came up many times. V gene TRBV10-1 combines with J gene TRBJ2-5; 10 bases are shared with TRBD1. Looked up from germline, CDR1 is WNHNN and CDR2 is SYGVQD (reference sequence). The CDR3 runs 15 residues. Trimming removed 0 bases from V and 4 bases from J; junction bases left unmatched: 2. This CDR3 is CASSESGDRGETQYF. The CDR3 coding sequence is TGCGCCAGCAGTGAGTCGGGGGACAGGGGAGAGACCCAGTACTTC.

This clonotype was counted at least ten times. The genes are TRBV9 and TRBJ2-3, with TRBD1 matching 7 bases. Germline V CDR1 and CDR2: SGDLS, YYNGEE. The V segment lost 3 bases and the J segment 4 bases; nucleotides outside the gene matches: 2. The CDR3 is 13 amino acids. The CDR3 bases are TGTGCCAGCAGCGGGGGACAGCCAGATACGCAGTATTTT. Translated: CASSGGQPDTQYF.

The chain combines TRBV7-9 with TRBJ1-1, with TRBD1 matching over 9 bases. This CDR3 is 15 amino acids long. The germline CDR1 and CDR2 sequences are SEHNR and FQNEAQ (reference sequence). Trimming took 5 bases from V and 5 from J; bases not matched to a gene: 9. The CDR3, as DNA: TGTGCCAGCAGCCCTAGTCGGGACAGGGATACTGAAGCTTTCTTT. Its protein is CASSPSRDRDTEAFF.

This clonotype was observed at least ten times. The chain uses TRBV3-1 and TRBJ1-2, with 8 bases that match TRBD1. This CDR3 is built from 13 residues. After removal of 6 bases from V and 4 bases from J, the junction contained 4 bases not matched to a gene. Germline-derived CDR1 and CDR2 are LGHDT and YNNKEL (reference sequence). This CDR3 is CASRPDRGYGYTF. For the CDR3, the DNA is TGTGCCAGCAGGCCAGACAGGGGCTATGGCTACACCTTC. Full variable domain (missing parts from reference TRBV3-1 and TRBJ1-2): DTAVSQTPKYLVTQMGNDKSIKCEQNLGHDTMYWYKQDSKKFLKIMFSYNNKELIINETVPNRFSPKSPDKAHLNLHINSLELGDSAVYFCASRPDRGYGYTFGSGTRLTVV.

To note about this clonotype: Being one base from a much bigger clone, this may be a read error. In DNA form, the CDR3 reads TGTGCCAGCAGCGGGACAGGGCTCAACGAGCAGTACTTC. It specifies CASSGTGLNEQYF. The chain uses TRBV12-3 or TRBV12-4 and TRBJ2-7, with TRBD1 identical over 9 bases. The V gene end was trimmed by 6 bases and the J gene end by 5 bases; junction bases not matched to a gene: 5. The CDR3 length is 13 residues.

This clonotype was counted many times. V usage is TRBV20-1 and J usage is TRBJ2-5; a weak D match, TRBD2 (5 bases). Germline values: CDR1 DFQATT, CDR2 SNEGSKA (reference sequence). This CDR3 is built from 13 residues. Trimming cost V 5 bases and J 5 bases, with 15 bases left between them. The CDR3, as DNA: TGCAGTGCTCCCGGGGTAGCATGGGAGACCCAGTACTTC. Translation gives CSAPGVAWETQYF.

This clonotype was seen many times. The chain carries TRBV19 and TRBJ1-1; D is undetermined. The CDR3 runs to 13 residues. V shed 1 base and J shed 1 base, with 4 bases lying between them. Germline CDR1 and CDR2: LNHDA and SQIVND (reference sequence). The CDR3 DNA reads TGTGCCAGTAGTATAGGGGAGAACACTGAAGCTTTCTTT. Amino acid sequence: CASSIGENTEAFF.

This clonotype was seen many times. The chain carries TRBV20-1 and TRBJ1-1, with no clear D. The CDR3 has 11 amino acids. In germline, CDR1 is DFQATT, CDR2 SNEGSKA (reference sequence). V lost 3 bases and J lost 1, with 3 bases in between. The CDR3 protein is CSASRNTEAFF. CDR3 coding DNA: TGCAGTGCTAGTCGGAACACTGAAGCTTTCTTT.

CDR3 coding DNA: TGCGCCAGCAGCCAAGATTCGCACAGGGGGTATGAAGCTTTCTTT. It codes for CASSQDSHRGYEAFF. The V and J genes are TRBV4-1 and TRBJ1-1, with 8 bases fitting TRBD1. CDR3 length: 15 amino acids. Looked up from germline, CDR1 is MGHRA and CDR2 is YSYEKL. V lost 0 bases to trimming and J lost 7 bases; unmatched junction nucleotides: 7.

V gene TRBV19 combines with J gene TRBJ2-7; 11 nucleotides line up with TRBD2. The CDR3 contains 14 residues. V lost 2 bases and J lost 4; bases outside the gene matches: 1. Germline CDR1 and CDR2: LNHDA and SQIVND (reference sequence). This chain's CDR3 is CASSITSGSYEQYF. The CDR3 bases are TGTGCCAGTAGTATAACTAGCGGGAGTTACGAGCAGTACTTC.

This clonotype was counted at least ten times. The gene calls are TRBV30 and TRBJ1-1, with 7 bases fitting TRBD1. Germline assignment: CDR1 GTSNPN and CDR2 SVGIG (reference sequence). This CDR3 comprises 14 residues. V lost 3 bases, J lost 0 bases, and 4 bases stayed unmatched. The CDR3 DNA reads TGTGCCTGGAGGAAGACAGGGATGAACACTGAAGCTTTCTTT. It translates to CAWRKTGMNTEAFF.